This T cell receptor beta chain was captured by sequencing in a study of radiotherapy plus CTLA-4 blockade in lung cancer (dated by TCRdb to the late 2010s). In the study overall: Objective responses occurred in around 19% of enrolled patients, and 31% achieved disease control. Results the study describes overall, beyond this receptor: Increased serum interferon-beta after radiation, together with early dynamic changes in blood T cell clones, were reported to be the strongest predictors of response. After treatment with radiotherapy and ipilimumab, TCR clones that originated in tumors expanded in peripheral blood.

This clone was picked up a small number of times. The target of this receptor is not known. No quality values exist for individual bases; no much larger clone is one base distant. Focal radiation therapy combined with CTLA-4 blockade (ipilimumab) was tested in patients with chemo-refractory metastatic non-small-cell lung cancer. CDR1 MNHNS and CDR2 SASEGT were looked up in the germline V gene. Measured from the cysteine to the phenylalanine, the CDR3 is 14 residues long. Only the CDR3 region is kept as DNA, spanning 42 bases read in frame from base 1. V loses 8 bases, J loses 1 base, and the germline ends lie 14 bases apart. The receptor library was made with the immunoSEQ multiplex PCR assay. TCRdb provides this immuneACCESS table in a form limited to in-frame rearrangements. Some clones are lacking; in checked studies, under half of them reflect an unresolved V gene, and why the rest are absent is not known. In all, the sample holds over 50,000 clones, and around 85% of those were seen once. The top ten constitute 3.2% of the sample.

Sequences were derived from peripheral blood, sampled from a patient treated with radiotherapy plus ipilimumab. The sequence was obtained from a human donor with non-small cell lung cancer who had a partial response to radiotherapy plus ipilimumab. The V gene is TRBV6-1 and the J gene is TRBJ1-1, with the identity of the D gene unclear. The DNA sequence is TGTGCCAGCCACCTAGCCTCCCCGAACACTGAAGCTTTCTTT. The translation is CASHLASPNTEAFF.